These 26 T cell receptor beta chains came from one sample sequenced in a study of immune heterogeneity within non-small cell lung tumors. Multiplex PCR relied on 32 V and 13 J primers to amplify TCR beta CDR3. TCRdb called the multiplex PCR reads again in MiXCR, with one record for every CDR3 protein. The sample shows about 12,000 distinct CDR3 sequences, approximately 20% of them seen only once. For each sample, template was approximately 0.6 ug of bulk tumor genomic DNA. While surgery was under way, several biopsies spaced far apart were taken per primary tumor. These patients got curative surgery after being newly diagnosed with untreated non-small cell lung cancer. The sequenced material came from lung tumor tissue. The receptors derive from a man aged 55 to 69 with non-small cell lung cancer.

This clonotype was detected only a few times. This chain links TRBV20-1 with TRBJ2-3; TRBD2 agrees at 8 bases. Germline values: CDR1 DFQATT, CDR2 SNEGSKA (reference sequence). With 0 bases clipped from V and 2 bases from J, the junction kept 1 base outside the gene matches. The CDR3 has 14 residues. DNA for the CDR3: TGCAGTGCTAGAGAAGCGGGAGCCACAGATACGCAGTATTTT. Its translation: CSAREAGATDTQYF.

This rearrangement joins TRBV20-1 to TRBJ2-1; D gene unclear. The V end lost 1 base, the J end lost 6 bases, and 4 bases lay between the germline ends. The germline CDR1 and CDR2 sequences are DFQATT and SNEGSKA (reference sequence). The CDR3 is 11 residues long. The CDR3 nucleotides are TGCAGTGCTAGAGGCTCCAATGAGCAGTTCTTC. Amino acid sequence: CSARGSNEQFF.

There are many counts of this clonotype. The rearrangement links TRBV12-3 or TRBV12-4 to TRBJ2-3; 7 bases agree with TRBD1. The CDR3 is made up of 15 amino acids. V lost 5 bases, J lost 3 bases, and 8 bases stayed unmatched. Here the CDR3 DNA reads TGTGCCAGCAGTCAACAGGGGCTCCGAACAGATACGCAGTATTTT. The encoded protein is CASSQQGLRTDTQYF.

This rearrangement joins TRBV4-2 to TRBJ1-5; tentatively, D is TRBD1 (5 bases). Per germline, CDR1 LGHNA and CDR2 YNFKEQ. V was trimmed by 3 bases and J by 4 bases, leaving 10 bases between them. The CDR3 has 14 amino acids. The CDR3 is CASSHGQGNQPQHF. The CDR3 DNA is TGTGCCAGCAGCCACGGGCAGGGTAATCAGCCCCAGCATTTT.

This rearrangement joins TRBV27 to TRBJ2-6; the D gene is possibly TRBD1 (6 bases). Trimming removed 4 bases at V and 0 bases at J, with 7 bases between. The CDR3 sequence is 15 residues long. Germline assignment: CDR1 MNHEY and CDR2 SMNVEV (reference sequence). The CDR3 protein is CASSWTASGANVLTF. CDR3 nucleotides: TGTGCCAGCAGTTGGACAGCCTCTGGGGCCAACGTCCTGACTTTC.

The chain couples TRBV9 to TRBJ2-5; weak D call: TRBD2 (5 bases). Germline V gives CDR1 SGDLS, CDR2 YYNGEE. V shed 4 bases and J shed 5 bases, with 6 bases lying between them. There are 11 residues in the CDR3. The CDR3 reads CASSRGETQYF. In DNA form, the CDR3 reads TGTGCCAGCAGCCGCGGGGAGACCCAGTACTTC.

This clonotype rates as medium-sized (0.01 to 0.1%). The chain links TRBV28 to TRBJ1-2, with unresolved D. V was pared by 5 bases and J by 4 bases, with 8 bases between. Germline V CDR1 and CDR2: MDHEN, SYDVKM. CDR3 length equals 12 residues. The CDR3, as DNA: TGTGCCAGCAGTATAGGGTTCTATGGCTACACCTTC. Translated: CASSIGFYGYTF.

With regard to this clonotype: Without the conserved terminal phenylalanine or tryptophan, this CDR3 likely stems from a read error. The chain uses TRBV27 and TRBJ1-5; no reliable D call. The CDR3 has 13 residues. V lost 3 bases, J lost 4 bases, and 7 bases lay in between. Germline V gene lookup returns CDR1 MNHEY and CDR2 SMNVEV (reference sequence). CDR3 DNA: TGTGCCAGCAGTTTCCGTGAGAATCAGCCCCAGCATTAT. It yields the protein CASSFRENQPQHY.

The chain is built from TRBV28 and TRBJ1-1; tentative D call: TRBD1 (5 bases). This CDR3 comprises 13 residues. The V gene lost 3 bases and the J gene lost 11 bases, with 16 bases spanning the gap. CDR1 and CDR2 from the germline V gene are MDHEN and SYDVKM. The CDR3 DNA reads TGTGCCAGCAGTTTTCCCCGGGACTCAATCGCTTTCTTT. This gives the protein CASSFPRDSIAFF.

The V call is TRBV11-2, the J call TRBJ1-1, with 12 bases matching TRBD1. In germline, CDR1 is SGHAT, CDR2 FQNNGV. The CDR3 is made up of 17 amino acids. Trimming took 7 bases from V and 11 from J; bases not matched to a gene: 20. The chain's CDR3 is CASTPVGTGGFSSAAFF. CDR3 DNA: TGTGCCAGCACCCCTGTGGGGACAGGGGGCTTTTCGTCTGCGGCTTTCTTT.

This clonotype showed up just a few times. The chain links TRBV6-1 to TRBJ2-4; TRBD1 agrees at 9 bases. V dropped 2 bases and J dropped 0; count of bases not matched to a gene: 2. CDR3 length equals 16 residues. The germline CDR1 and CDR2 sequences are MNHNS and SASEGT. The CDR3 bases are TGTGCCAGCAGTGAACGGGACAGGGTAGCCAAAAACATTCAGTACTTC. The encoded protein is CASSERDRVAKNIQYF.

On this clonotype: One end of the junction is discordant with germline, which a read error may explain. The chain has TRBV7-8 and TRBJ1-5; tentative D call: TRBD1 (6 bases). Germline CDR1 SGHVS, CDR2 FQNEAQ. The CDR3 spans 18 residues. The CDR3 sequence: CASRLVPRGSDSNQPQHF. The CDR3 bases are TGTGCCAGCAGATTAGTTCCCAGGGGAAGTGATAGCAATCAGCCCCAGCATTTT.

The chain couples TRBV5-1 to TRBJ1-1, with D perhaps matching TRBD1 (6 bases). V was trimmed by 0 bases and J by 6 bases, leaving 9 bases between them. This CDR3 contains 13 residues. Germline CDR1 and CDR2: SGHRS and YFSETQ. CDR3 coding DNA: TGCGCCAGCAGCTTGGGCGAGGGGGCTGAAGCTTTCTTT. It codes for CASSLGEGAEAFF.

Only a few counts were recorded for this clonotype. The chain has TRBV20-1 and TRBJ2-3; TRBD1 matches at 8 bases. With V trimmed by 7 bases and J by 0 bases, 6 bases remained unmatched. CDR3 length: 14 amino acids. Germline V gives CDR1 DFQATT, CDR2 SNEGSKA (reference sequence). The CDR3 is CSGLGQDSTDTQYF. The CDR3 bases are TGCAGTGGGCTGGGACAGGACAGCACAGATACGCAGTATTTT.

Remarks on this clonotype: A read error is possible here, since a much larger clone lies one base away. The chain joins TRBV27 to TRBJ1-2; D ambiguous. V lost 6 bases and J lost 3, with 11 bases in between. This CDR3 is 13 amino acids long. Germline V gene lookup returns CDR1 MNHEY and CDR2 SMNVEV (reference sequence). The CDR3 DNA reads as TGTGCCAGCAGACGGTGGTCGGACTATGGCTACACCTTC. Translated, it gives CASRRWSDYGYTF.

By share, this clonotype ranks as medium-sized (0.01 to 0.1%). This sequence joins TRBV30 and TRBJ1-1; TRBD1 matches at 7 bases. Unmatched junction bases numbered 10, after V lost 3 bases and J lost 6 bases. The CDR3 is 14 residues long. Germline V gene data show CDR1 as GTSNPN and CDR2 as SVGIG (reference sequence). CDR3 nucleotides: TGTGCCTGGAGGACAGGGATTGGAGTCGCTGAAGCTTTCTTT. Translating gives CAWRTGIGVAEAFF.

This clonotype was seen a handful of times. The chain is built from TRBV25-1 and TRBJ2-3, with D tentatively TRBD1 or TRBD2 (5 bases each). This CDR3 is built from 16 residues. Trimming cost V 1 base and J 0 bases, with 11 bases left between them. Germline V CDR1 and CDR2: MGHDK, SYGVNS. The DNA of the CDR3 is TGTGCCAGCAGTGAATTTGAGGGGTTAAGCACAGATACGCAGTATTTT. Amino acids: CASSEFEGLSTDTQYF.

In its sample, this clonotype was seen many times. V and J are TRBV15 and TRBJ1-1, with D unclear. Germline lookup yields CDR1 LNHNV and CDR2 YYDKDF (reference sequence). This CDR3 has 14 amino acids. Trimming pared 0 bases from V and 1 base from J, leaving 6 bases between. CDR3: CATSRDWGNTEAFF. CDR3 sequence (DNA): TGTGCCACCAGCAGAGATTGGGGGAACACTGAAGCTTTCTTT.

The chain joins TRBV27 to TRBJ2-1; maybe TRBD2 (6 bases). The CDR3 covers 16 residues. The germline V gene encodes CDR1 MNHEY and CDR2 SMNVEV (reference sequence). V lost 1 base and J 3 bases, leaving 13 bases between the germline ends. The chain's CDR3 is CASSLYMVGGYNEQFF. CDR3 DNA sequence: TGTGCCAGCAGTTTATATATGGTGGGGGGCTACAATGAGCAGTTCTTC.

This clonotype counts as medium-sized. This sequence joins TRBV27 and TRBJ2-7; 8 nucleotides line up with TRBD2. The CDR3 extends over 17 amino acids. In germline, CDR1 is MNHEY, CDR2 SMNVEV (reference sequence). Trimming at V came to 3 bases and at J to 3 bases, leaving 13 bases not matched to a gene. The CDR3 reads CASSFRMDLSGNYEQYF. The CDR3 region has the DNA TGTGCCAGCAGTTTCCGTATGGACCTTAGCGGGAACTACGAGCAGTACTTC.

By share, this clonotype counts as medium-sized (0.01 to 0.1%). The chain uses TRBV20-1 and TRBJ2-3; D unresolved. V lost 6 bases and J lost 3, with 7 bases in between. The CDR3 runs 11 residues. Germline V gene data show CDR1 as DFQATT and CDR2 as SNEGSKA (reference sequence). The CDR3: CSAGLTDTQYF. The DNA of the CDR3 is TGCAGTGCCGGGTTGACAGATACGCAGTATTTT.

The table lists this clonotype with a few counts. This chain uses TRBV6-9 with TRBJ2-1, with TRBD2 matching over 8 bases. The ends lost 4 bases at V and 6 bases at J; junction bases unmatched: 8. This CDR3 is built from 15 residues. Germline CDR1 MNHGY, CDR2 SVAAGI. CDR3 amino acids: CASSFGAGVTNEQFF. As DNA, the CDR3 is TGTGCCAGCAGTTTTGGAGCGGGAGTTACCAATGAGCAGTTCTTC.

This clonotype was observed a few times. The chain couples TRBV6-5 to TRBJ1-1; D is undetermined. The ends were cut back, 0 bases at V and 0 bases at J, with 5 bases in the middle. CDR1 is MNHEY, CDR2 SVGAGI, per germline. The CDR3 runs to 14 residues. The CDR3 region is CASSYSQVNTEAFF. The CDR3 DNA follows: TGTGCCAGCAGTTACTCGCAGGTGAACACTGAAGCTTTCTTT.

This clonotype was recorded only once. A read error may be the cause here, since a much bigger clone is one base away. The chain has TRBV7-9 and TRBJ2-2; 10 bases match TRBD1. The V gene's germline CDR1 is SEHNR and CDR2 FQNEAQ (reference sequence). This CDR3 has 16 residues. CDR3 sequence (DNA): TGTGGCAGCAGCCACCGGGACAGGGGAATGTCCGGGGAGCTGTTTTTT. Its translation is CGSSHRDRGMSGELFF.

This clonotype was detected ten times or more. This chain connects TRBV7-2 to TRBJ2-7; TRBD2 aligns across 13 bases. CDR1 is SGHTA and CDR2 is FQGNSA in the germline V gene. Losses at the gene ends were 1 base for V and 3 bases for J; bases not matched to a gene: 6. The CDR3 runs 17 residues. CDR3 nucleotide sequence: TGTGCCAGCAGCTTAGGACTAGCGGGAGGCCGCTTCTACGAGCAGTACTTC. Amino acid sequence: CASSLGLAGGRFYEQYF.

This chain connects TRBV6-6 to TRBJ2-2; TRBD2 is a possible D gene (5 bases). The CDR3 consists of 15 residues. The V gene lost 2 bases and the J gene lost 6 bases, with 13 bases spanning the gap. Germline V lookup: CDR1 MNHNY, CDR2 SVGAGI (reference sequence). For the CDR3, the DNA is TGTGCCAGCAGTTACAAGCCTCGGGGTGCCGGGGAGCTGTTTTTT. The encoded protein is CASSYKPRGAGELFF.